This T cell receptor (beta chain) comes out of a study of control samples from healthy donors and cancer patients. CDR3 length: 16 residues. The V gene's germline CDR1 is PRHDT and CDR2 FYEKMQ (reference sequence). J gave up 3 bases and V 6 bases, and 13 bases lay outside the gene matches. The data were produced by immunoSEQ multiplex PCR, yet TCRdb's version contains in-frame clones alone and is incomplete. The table shows 120,000 or so clones, with roughly 84% occurring only once. Sequencing was done on a sample of blood. The sequence was obtained from a man between 18 and 35 years old in good health. The chain has TRBV13 and TRBJ2-7; TRBD1 agrees at 8 bases. CDR3 in DNA: TGTGCCAGCAGTTCTAAGAGGACAGGGCTATTCTACGAGCAGTACTTC. The encoded protein is CASSSKRTGLFYEQYF.